This T cell receptor beta chain was retrieved from a study of blood T cell repertoires in COVID-19. Study background: The samples span acute and convalescent COVID-19 from the United States, Italy and Spain. T cells, B-cell-depleted T cells, or PBMCs supplied cDNA or gDNA.

Methods used by the authors: Amplification with reference gene primers provided the estimates of nucleated cell counts. The data were produced by immunoSEQ multiplex PCR, yet TCRdb's version contains in-frame clones alone and is incomplete. V and J calls and clone size are as listed in that table; D and trimming were resolved from the DNA. This table has about 70,000 clones, roughly 80% appearing once. The sequence came from a man between 65 and 80 years old who had recovered from COVID-19. Input material: peripheral blood.

The DNA for the CDR3 is TGCGCCAGCAGCTGGGACAGGGGTAACTATGGCTACACCTTC. This translates into CASSWDRGNYGYTF. The V call is TRBV5-1, the J call TRBJ1-2; 10 nucleotides match TRBD1. This CDR3 region has 14 residues. J lost 1 base, V lost 3 bases, and 0 bases had no gene match. Germline CDR1 is SGHRS and CDR2 is YFSETQ.